This entry features one T cell receptor (beta chain) sequence. This sample is part of a study of shared T cell receptors in the human thymus. The repertoire was sequenced with immunoSEQ multiplex PCR; TCRdb's copy has only in-frame clones and lacks some. The profile shows more than 550,000 clones, approximately 85% of them singletons. This same sample was also part of a study on human thymus T cells. In that study: Healthy Finnish infants undergoing corrective surgery for congenital heart defects were used as donors. Thymic resections from corrective heart surgery supplied the tissue. Thymic and blood repertoires seemed to show skewed V and J gene use. Related research has reported that thymic repertoires overlap highly among unrelated individuals.

The sequenced sample was thymocytes. This clonotype was obtained from a girl in the first two years of life with a congenital heart defect.

The CDR3, as DNA: TGTGCCAGCAGTGAAGATACAGTCTCCTACAATGAGCAGTTCTTC. As protein: CASSEDTVSYNEQFF. This chain uses TRBV2 with TRBJ2-1; unclear D gene. This CDR3 has 15 amino acids. Germline V gene lookup returns CDR1 SNHLY and CDR2 FYNNEI. V was shortened by 1 base and J by 0 bases, with 7 bases between the two germline ends. Complete variable domain (other parts from reference TRBV2 and TRBJ2-1): EPEVTQTPSHQVTQMGQEVILRCVPISNHLYFYWYRQILGQKVEFLVSFYNNEISEKSEIFDDQFSVERPDGSNFTLKIRSTKLEDSAMYFCASSEDTVSYNEQFFGPGTRLTVL.